Listed below are T cell receptor beta chains from one sample, sequenced in a study of cytomegalovirus exposure and HLA in healthy donors. Assay used: immunoSEQ multiplex PCR; TCRdb lists only in-frame clones, some missing. In all, the sample yields 200,000 to 250,000 clones. Source material: PBMCs. The origin of the receptors is a girl aged 2-10 years in good health and CMV-seropositive. The CDR3 runs from the conserved cysteine through the conserved F or W. Fields, in order: V gene, J gene, CDR3 length, CDR3 protein.

TRBV19	TRBJ1-1	13	CAGSSGLNTEAFF
TRBV30	TRBJ2-6	19	CAWSGLRAGLRSGANVLTF
TRBV19	NA	12	CASSPSSYEQYF
TRBV2	TRBJ1-5	16	CASSEFRDVSNQPQHF
TRBV5-1	TRBJ2-3	16	CASSLSPGQGADTQYF
TRBV10-1	TRBJ2-7	14	CASSDGGRSGEQYF
TRBV29-1	TRBJ1-1	11	CSVAGTGEAFF
TRBV15	TRBJ1-3	15	CAIKTAKTSGNTIYF
TRBV28	TRBJ2-3	15	CASGSGGGDTDTQYF
TRBV27	TRBJ1-1	14	CASSLSTVNTEAFF
TRBV29-1	TRBJ1-2	12	CSVTTENYGYTF
TRBV27	TRBJ2-1	15	CASSFSAAFGNEQFF
TRBV28	TRBJ1-1	14	CASRRRTGGLRAFF
TRBV30	TRBJ1-2	15	CAWSVLLGSFERYTF
TRBV9	TRBJ2-1	15	CASSPLSSSGDEQFF
TRBV29-1	TRBJ2-7	16	CSATEGKGSYSYEQYF
TRBV5-6	TRBJ1-1	16	CASSRPGTGVNTEAFF
TRBV15	TRBJ2-7	15	CATSRDMFGSYEQYF
TRBV5-6	TRBJ1-1	13	CASSFDRNTEAFF
TRBV18	TRBJ2-1	16	CASSPPVLARYNEQFF
TRBV5-4	TRBJ2-7	17	CASSPPPKAGVGYEQYF
TRBV6-5	TRBJ2-1	14	CASSYSPGQNEQFF
TRBV6-5	TRBJ1-4	14	CASSLDRSNEKLFF
TRBV7-7	TRBJ2-2	13	CASSSSSAGELFF
TRBV25-1	TRBJ2-4	14	CRSGVEFAKNIQYF
TRBV7-2	TRBJ1-5	14	CASSYRGGGQPQHF
TRBV4-2	TRBJ1-5	16	CASSQDTDITNQPQHF
TRBV29-1	TRBJ2-4	16	CSVLLSGSFVKNIQYF
TRBV2	TRBJ2-5	15	CASSEGLAGDGTQYF
TRBV28	TRBJ2-3	14	CANPLGGITDTQYF
TRBV27	TRBJ2-7	13	CASSWTSGYEQYF
TRBV2	TRBJ1-2	14	CASSEGTESIGYTF
TRBV7-9	TRBJ2-1	16	CASSLGAGLANNEQFF
TRBV7-3	TRBJ2-2	13	CASSPYETGELFF
TRBV28	TRBJ1-2	13	CASRIRRDYGYTF
TRBV7-9	TRBJ1-1	13	CATTTGMNTEAFF
TRBV11-2	TRBJ1-4	13	CASSLRGREKLFF
TRBV7-2	TRBJ1-5	14	CASSPQAGEQPQHF
TRBV25-1	TRBJ2-7	15	CASSDPDRGSYEQYF
TRBV7-2	TRBJ2-1	14	CASSSQSVYNEQFF
TRBV6-6	TRBJ2-7	14	CASSATGGSYEQYF
TRBV15	TRBJ1-1	16	CATSVGGRGRDTEAFF
TRBV5-1	TRBJ2-7	17	CASSLGGLAGGPYEQYF
TRBV5-6	TRBJ1-1	14	CASSLADINTEAFF
TRBV11-2	TRBJ2-1	18	CASTQGLAGTTIANEQFF
TRBV2	TRBJ2-3	14	CASIQRDTTDTQYF
TRBV5-4	TRBJ1-3	15	CAMTLWASSGNTIYF
TRBV7-3	TRBJ1-3	15	CASSLISGFGNTIYF
TRBV15	TRBJ2-5	14	CATSRGGVRETQYF
TRBV28	TRBJ2-7	17	CASSLHTTGLPRYEQYF
TRBV10-1	TRBJ2-1	16	CASSESKAGGHNEQFF
TRBV9	TRBJ1-4	15	CASSVEGVTNEKLFF
TRBV18	TRBJ1-2	14	CASSPGAEDYGYTF
TRBV10-3	TRBJ1-1	14	CAISEAQGNTEAFF
TRBV19	TRBJ1-5	14	CASSRGRANQPQHF
TRBV28	TRBJ1-1	14	CASITGGENTEAFF
TRBV4-1	TRBJ2-7	14	CASSPGSPAGEQYF